Presented here are 14 T cell receptor beta chains from one specimen sequenced in a study of blood T cell repertoires in COVID-19. The method was immunoSEQ multiplex PCR; TCRdb's version includes in-frame clones alone and lacks a portion of them. The sample holds roughly 340,000 clones; around 89% are singletons and the top ten take 1%. Material: PBMCs or T cells enriched from blood (not recorded which). The receptors shown here come from a man aged 18 to 30 who had recovered from COVID-19.

V and J are TRBV5-1 and TRBJ2-7, with 9 bases lining up with TRBD1. Per germline, CDR1 SGHRS and CDR2 YFSETQ. This CDR3 has 13 amino acids. Trimming cost V 6 bases and J 4 bases; bases outside gene matches: 5. This CDR3 is CASKRTGDYEQYF. The DNA of the CDR3 is TGCGCCAGCAAGAGGACAGGGGATTACGAGCAGTACTTC.

CDR3: CASSAPGQGVNEQFF. CDR3 sequence (DNA): TGTGCCAGCAGTGCCCCGGGACAGGGGGTCAATGAGCAGTTCTTC. V and J are TRBV9 and TRBJ2-1, with 11 bases fitting TRBD1. This CDR3 spans 15 amino acids. V was clipped by 5 bases and J by 6 bases; unmatched bases: 7. Germline V gene data show CDR1 as SGDLS and CDR2 as YYNGEE. Combining the CDR3 with reference TRBV9 and TRBJ2-1 gives the whole variable domain DSGVTQTPKHLITATGQRVTLRCSPRSGDLSVYWYQQSLDQGLQFLIQYYNGEERAKGNILERFSAQQFPDLHSELNLSSLELGDSALYFCASSAPGQGVNEQFFGPGTRLTVL.

The chain has TRBV4-3 and TRBJ1-2; D not certain. Germline V CDR1 and CDR2: LGHNA, YSLEER. V was trimmed by 3 bases and J by 8 bases, leaving 13 bases between them. CDR3 length: 13 residues. The CDR3, as DNA: TGCGCCAGCAGCCAGGACGTCTGGAGGGGCTACACCTTC. This gives the protein CASSQDVWRGYTF.

This clone was detected once. The J gene is TRBJ2-7, the V gene TRBV5-4, with D tentatively TRBD2 (7 bases). Trimming removed 4 bases at V and 2 bases at J, with 16 bases between. This CDR3 is built from 15 residues. Looked up from germline, CDR1 is SGHNT and CDR2 is YYREEE (reference sequence). In nucleotides, the CDR3 is TGTGCCAGCAGCGGAGGGGGGGGCCGCCCCTACGAGCAGTACTTC. Translating it yields CASSGGGGRPYEQYF.

This sequence joins TRBV18 and TRBJ1-4, with 7 nucleotides matching TRBD1. Germline lookup yields CDR1 KGHSH and CDR2 LQKENI. There are 15 residues in the CDR3. V shed 3 bases and J 6 bases; nucleotides not matched to a gene: 7. CDR3 sequence: CASSPPGQPYEKLFF. Here the CDR3 DNA reads TGTGCCAGCTCACCTCCGGGACAGCCTTATGAAAAACTGTTTTTT.

The chain uses TRBV27 and TRBJ2-5; 9 bases line up with TRBD2. The junction had 7 bases not matched to a gene; V was cut back by 4 bases and J by 4 bases. The germline gives CDR1 MNHEY, CDR2 SMNVEV (reference sequence). This CDR3 has 15 residues. The CDR3 spells CASSSSGTSLETQYF. The DNA of the CDR3 is TGTGCCAGCAGTTCCTCCGGGACTAGCTTAGAGACCCAGTACTTC.

The rearrangement joins TRBV5-1 to TRBJ2-1, with D maybe TRBD2 (5 bases). The germline gives CDR1 SGHRS, CDR2 YFSETQ. This CDR3 is 13 amino acids long. V was cut by 6 bases and J by 4 bases, with 11 bases left in between. CDR3 nucleotides: TGCGCCAGCAAGAAGGGCGGGTACAATGAGCAGTTCTTC. Its protein is CASKKGGYNEQFF.

The CDR3 reads CASSTSGSTDTQYF. The CDR3 bases are TGTGCCAGCAGCACTAGCGGGTCCACAGATACGCAGTATTTT. The chain combines TRBV2 with TRBJ2-3; TRBD2 matches 9 bases. V lost 6 bases, J lost 2 bases, and 3 bases stayed unmatched. Per germline, CDR1 SNHLY and CDR2 FYNNEI. This CDR3 spans 14 amino acids.

V gene TRBV4-1 combines with J gene TRBJ1-2; maybe TRBD1 (5 bases). There are 15 residues in the CDR3. Germline assignment: CDR1 MGHRA and CDR2 YSYEKL. V lost 4 bases, J lost 0 bases, and 12 bases lay in between. The CDR3 here is CASSRLEGPNYGYTF. The CDR3, as DNA: TGCGCCAGCAGCCGCTTGGAGGGGCCTAACTATGGCTACACCTTC.

The rearrangement joins TRBV18 to TRBJ2-2; possible D gene TRBD1, 5 bases. V gave up 0 bases and J gave up 3 bases, with 11 bases separating them. The length of the CDR3 is 16 residues. From germline, CDR1 is KGHSH and CDR2 LQKENI. The CDR3 loop reads CASSPPVTVHTGELFF. The CDR3 coding sequence is TGTGCCAGCTCACCACCGGTGACAGTTCACACCGGGGAGCTGTTTTTT. Full variable domain (rest looked up from reference TRBV18 and TRBJ2-2): NAGVMQNPRHLVRRRGQEARLRCSPMKGHSHVYWYRQLPEEGLKFMVYLQKENIIDESGMPKERFSAEFPKEGPSILRIQQVVRGDSAAYFCASSPPVTVHTGELFFGEGSRLTVL.

This clone was counted once. The chain has TRBV7-8 and TRBJ1-1; TRBD1 matches 8 bases. The germline V gene encodes CDR1 SGHVS and CDR2 FQNEAQ. The J segment lost 1 base and the V segment lost 4 bases, leaving 5 bases of the junction unmatched. This CDR3 is built from 15 residues. Here the CDR3 DNA reads TGTGCCAGCAGCTACGGACAGGGTTGGAACACTGAAGCTTTCTTT. Its translation: CASSYGQGWNTEAFF.

The rearrangement links TRBV7-2 to TRBJ1-5; unclear D gene. The germline V gene encodes CDR1 SGHTA and CDR2 FQGNSA. The V gene lost 5 bases and the J gene lost 0 bases, with 8 bases spanning the gap. The CDR3 length is 14 residues. CDR3 in DNA: TGTGCCAGCAGCAGCGACGGTAGCAATCAGCCCCAGCATTTT. As protein: CASSSDGSNQPQHF. The variable domain in full, completed from reference TRBV7-2 and TRBJ1-5, reads GAGVSQSPSNKVTEKGKDVELRCDPISGHTALYWYRQSLGQGLEFLIYFQGNSAPDKSGLPSDRFSAERTGGSVSTLTIQRTQQEDSAVYLCASSSDGSNQPQHFGDGTRLSIL.

This sequence joins TRBV6-5 and TRBJ1-2, with D unclear. The V end lost 0 bases, the J end lost 7 bases, and 12 bases lay between the germline ends. The CDR3 contains 14 residues. Germline loops: CDR1 MNHEY, CDR2 SVGAGI. DNA for the CDR3: TGTGCCAGCAGTTACTCGTCGGACTTGGGTGGCTACACCTTC. Protein product: CASSYSSDLGGYTF.

This clone showed up just once. The rearrangement links TRBV27 to TRBJ2-7; D remains ambiguous. Germline V gives CDR1 MNHEY, CDR2 SMNVEV (reference sequence). This CDR3 contains 14 residues. V lost 5 bases and J lost 2, with 13 bases in between. CDR3 bases: TGTGCCAGCAGTCTCCTGGCCAGTACCTACGAGCAGTACTTC. Its protein product is CASSLLASTYEQYF.